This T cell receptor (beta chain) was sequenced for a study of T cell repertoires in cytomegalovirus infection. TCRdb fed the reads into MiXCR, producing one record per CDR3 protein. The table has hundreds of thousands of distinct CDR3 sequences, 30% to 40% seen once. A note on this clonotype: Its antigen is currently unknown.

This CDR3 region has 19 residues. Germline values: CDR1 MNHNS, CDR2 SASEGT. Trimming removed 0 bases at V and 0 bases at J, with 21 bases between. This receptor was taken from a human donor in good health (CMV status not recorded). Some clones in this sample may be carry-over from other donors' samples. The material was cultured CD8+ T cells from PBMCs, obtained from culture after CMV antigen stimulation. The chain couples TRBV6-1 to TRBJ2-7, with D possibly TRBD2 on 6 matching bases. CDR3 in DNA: TGTGCCAGCAGTGAAGCGGTCGGGGGAAAACTACGGGCCTCCTACGAGCAGTACTTC. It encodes CASSEAVGGKLRASYEQYF.